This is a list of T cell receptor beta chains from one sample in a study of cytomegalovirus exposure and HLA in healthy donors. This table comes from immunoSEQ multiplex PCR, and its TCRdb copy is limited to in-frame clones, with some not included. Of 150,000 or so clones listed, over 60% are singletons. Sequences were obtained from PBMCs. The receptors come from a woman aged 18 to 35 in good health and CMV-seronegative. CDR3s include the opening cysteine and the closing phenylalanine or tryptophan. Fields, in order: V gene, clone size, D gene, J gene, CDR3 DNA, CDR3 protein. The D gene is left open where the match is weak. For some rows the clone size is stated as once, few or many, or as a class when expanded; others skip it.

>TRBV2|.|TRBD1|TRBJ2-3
TGTGCCAGCAGTAGGCCGGGACAGGGGGCGCGAGGCACAGATACGCAGTATTTT
CASSRPGQGARGTDTQYF
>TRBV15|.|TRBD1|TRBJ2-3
TGTGCCACCAGCAGAGACCCGCCAGGGGGTGACACAGATACGCAGTATTTT
CATSRDPPGGDTDTQYF
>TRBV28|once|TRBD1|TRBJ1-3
TGTGCCAGCAGTACCCGGGACAGGGGTCTGGATTTT
CASSTRDRGLDF
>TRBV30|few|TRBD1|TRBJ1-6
TGTGCCTCACGGACAGGGGGTAATTCACCCCTCCACTTT
CASRTGGNSPLHF
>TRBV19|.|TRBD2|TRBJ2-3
TGTGCCAGTAGAATGGCGGGGGGCACAGATACGCAGTATTTT
CASRMAGGTDTQYF
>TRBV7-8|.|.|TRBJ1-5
TGTGCCAGCAGCTTAGACAGCAGCAATCAGCCCCAGCATTTT
CASSLDSSNQPQHF
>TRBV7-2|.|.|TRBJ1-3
TGTGCCAGCAGCTTAGGTTGGGAGGGAAACACCATATATTTT
CASSLGWEGNTIYF
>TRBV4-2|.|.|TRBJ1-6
TGTGCCAGCAGCCAAGGACAGATGGGTTCACCCCTCCACTTT
CASSQGQMGSPLHF
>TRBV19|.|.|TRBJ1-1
TGTGCCAGTACCCGGGGGGTTACTGAAGCTTTCTTT
CASTRGVTEAFF
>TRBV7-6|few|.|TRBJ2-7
TGTGCCAGCAGTTTCGGACTATCCTACGAGCAGTACTTC
CASSFGLSYEQYF
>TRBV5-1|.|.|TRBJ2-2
TGCGCGAGCTCTAGCCCGGCGGGCAACACCGGGGAGCTGTTTTTT
CASSSPAGNTGELFF
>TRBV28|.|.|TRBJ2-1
TGTGCCAGCATCGCCGGGAGAATCAATGAGCAGTTCTTC
CASIAGRINEQFF
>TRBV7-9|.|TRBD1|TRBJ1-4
TGTGCCAGCAGCCCCGGGACAGTCGGTAATGAAAAACTGTTTTTT
CASSPGTVGNEKLFF
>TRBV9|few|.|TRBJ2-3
TGTGCCAGCAGCGCACCACAGGGAAGGGGCACAGATACGCAGTATTTT
CASSAPQGRGTDTQYF
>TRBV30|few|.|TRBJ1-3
TGTGCCTGGAGACTTGGGGCGCCTGGAAACACCATATATTTT
CAWRLGAPGNTIYF
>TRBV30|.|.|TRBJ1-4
TGTGCCTGGAGTGCGGGCAGGGTGAAATTTGAAAAACTGTTTTTT
CAWSAGRVKFEKLFF
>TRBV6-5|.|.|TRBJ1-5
TGTGCCAGCTATAGCGGGGCAGGTCAGCCCCAGCATTTT
CASYSGAGQPQHF
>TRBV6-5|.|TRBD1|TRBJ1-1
TGTGCCAGCAGTTACTCGAAGGGGGCGAGTACTGAAGCTTTCTTT
CASSYSKGASTEAFF
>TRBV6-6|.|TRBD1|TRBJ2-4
TGTGCCAGCAGTTTTCAGGGGGCTCTAGCCAAAAACATTCAGTACTTC
CASSFQGALAKNIQYF
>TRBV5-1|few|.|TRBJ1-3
TGCGCCAGCAGCCCGACCGCGGGGGTAGGAAACACCATATATTTT
CASSPTAGVGNTIYF
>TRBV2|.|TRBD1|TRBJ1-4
TGTGCCAGCAGGGCTTTGACAGGGAAACTGTTTTTT
CASRALTGKLFF
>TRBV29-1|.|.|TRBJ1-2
TGCAGCGTTGACGGACTAGCTGTTGGCTATGGCTACACCTTC
CSVDGLAVGYGYTF
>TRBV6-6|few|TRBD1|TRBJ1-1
TGTGCCAGCAGTTACTCGTCAGGGGGCGGTTCTGAAGCTTTCTTT
CASSYSSGGGSEAFF
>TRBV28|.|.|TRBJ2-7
TGTGCCAGCCAACTAAGGGAGCAGTACTTC
CASQLREQYF
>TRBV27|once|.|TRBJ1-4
TGTGCCAGCAGTGGGGGGGGGCACAGGAATGAAAAACTGTTTTTT
CASSGGGHRNEKLFF
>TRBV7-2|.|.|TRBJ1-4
TGTGCCAGCACCCCGGCCCCGAGCGGCGAAAAACTGTTTTTT
CASTPAPSGEKLFF
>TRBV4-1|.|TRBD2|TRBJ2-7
TGCGCCAGCAGCCAAGATCGTTCCAGCGGGGCGACTCACTACGAGCAGTACTTC
CASSQDRSSGATHYEQYF
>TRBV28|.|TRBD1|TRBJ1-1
TGTGCCAGCAGTTCACCTGCCCTACAGGGGGCTTATGAAGCTTTCTTT
CASSSPALQGAYEAFF
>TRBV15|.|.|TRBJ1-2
TGTGCCACCAGCAGAGAACGGGGGCGGGGGGCTGCCTATGGCTACACCTTC
CATSRERGRGAAYGYTF
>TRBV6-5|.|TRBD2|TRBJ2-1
TGTGCCAGCAGTTGGGGGGGTACGAGCTCCTACAATGAGCAGTTCTTC
CASSWGGTSSYNEQFF
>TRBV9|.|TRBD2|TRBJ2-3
TGTGCCAGCAGCATAGGTCGGGGGGGACGCACAGATACGCAGTATTTT
CASSIGRGGRTDTQYF
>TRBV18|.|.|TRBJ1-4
TGTGCCAGCTCACCTCGGGAGTTTAAGACCAATGAAAAACTGTTTTTT
CASSPREFKTNEKLFF
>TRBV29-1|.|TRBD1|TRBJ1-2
TGCAGCGTTGAAGATACCGGGACAGGGCTCTATGGCTACACCTTC
CSVEDTGTGLYGYTF
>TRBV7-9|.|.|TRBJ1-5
TGTGCCAGCAGCTTTGGAACAGGGAAGGGTAATCAGCCCCAGCATTTT
CASSFGTGKGNQPQHF
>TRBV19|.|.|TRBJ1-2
TGTGCCAGTAGTATCAGACAGGAATCCTACTATGGCTACACCTTC
CASSIRQESYYGYTF
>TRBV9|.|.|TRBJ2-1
TGTGCCAGCAGCGTAGACCCACACGGGGAGCAGTTCTTC
CASSVDPHGEQFF
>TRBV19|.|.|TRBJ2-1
TGTGCCAGTAGTATACAGGTTTACAATGAGCAGTTCTTC
CASSIQVYNEQFF
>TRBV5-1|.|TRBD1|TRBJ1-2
TGCGCCAGCAGCCTGCCCGGACAGGGTAATGGCTACACCTTC
CASSLPGQGNGYTF
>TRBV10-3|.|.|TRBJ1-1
TGTGCCATCAGTGAGGGGGCGTATGCTTTCTTT
CAISEGAYAFF
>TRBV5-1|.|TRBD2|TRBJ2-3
TGCGCCAGCAGCTTGATGACTAGCGGGGGGGCTCGCACAGATACGCAGTATTTT
CASSLMTSGGARTDTQYF
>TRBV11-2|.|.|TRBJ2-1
TGTGCCAGCAGCTTAGGGGCTAGCGCCTACAATGAGCAGTTCTTC
CASSLGASAYNEQFF
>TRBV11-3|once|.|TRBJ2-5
TGTGCCAGCAGCTCCTCAACAGATCGGGAGACCCAGTACTTC
CASSSSTDRETQYF
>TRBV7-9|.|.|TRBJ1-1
TGTGCCAGCAGGGGTCCAGGGTCATTGAACACTGAAGCTTTCTTT
CASRGPGSLNTEAFF
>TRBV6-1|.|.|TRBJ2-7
TGTGCCAGCAGTGAGGAGGTGACACGTACCTACGAGCAGTACTTC
CASSEEVTRTYEQYF
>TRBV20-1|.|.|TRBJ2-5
TGCAGTGCTAGCAGGGTGGAGACCCAGTACTTC
CSASRVETQYF
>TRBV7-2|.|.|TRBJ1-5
TGTGCCAGCAGCAGCCAGGGGTTGGACGGTCAGCCCCAGCATTTT
CASSSQGLDGQPQHF
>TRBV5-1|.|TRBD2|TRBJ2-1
TGCGCCAGCAGCTTGGCTACTAGCGGGGGGGCAAATGAGCAGTTCTTC
CASSLATSGGANEQFF
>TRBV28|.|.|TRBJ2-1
TGTGCCAGCAGTTTTCAGGGGAAGGCCTACAATGAGCAGTTCTTC
CASSFQGKAYNEQFF
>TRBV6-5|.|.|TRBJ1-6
TGTGCCAGTCTGAATCCGGGACTGGGGAATTCACCCCTCCACTTT
CASLNPGLGNSPLHF
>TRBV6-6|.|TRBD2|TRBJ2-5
TGTGCCAGCCTACTCAGCGGGGGAAAAGAGACCCAGTACTTC
CASLLSGGKETQYF
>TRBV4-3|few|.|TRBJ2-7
TGCGCCAGCAGCCAAGACAGGGAGGACGAGCAGTACTTC
CASSQDREDEQYF